Each of the 20 T cell receptor beta chains below was sequenced from the same sample in a study of T cells after yellow fever vaccination. TCRdb redid the calling of the 5' RACE reads with MiXCR, one entry per CDR3 protein. The profile covers hundreds of thousands of distinct CDR3 sequences, with about 14% appearing a single time and about 14% taken by the ten largest. This specimen consisted of PBMCs, obtained on the day of the yellow fever booster vaccination. These receptors were taken from a man aged 25-45 years who received the YFV17D yellow fever vaccine.

V and J are TRBV6-1 and TRBJ2-7; TRBD2 is a possible D gene (6 bases). V gave up 5 bases and J gave up 1 base, with 15 bases separating them. The CDR3 is made up of 15 amino acids. CDR1 and CDR2 (germline): MNHNS, SASEGT. CDR3 coding DNA: TGTGCCAGCAGTCCTCCGGGACTGATTTCCTACGAGCAGTACTTC. Translating it yields CASSPPGLISYEQYF.

This clonotype has a handful of counts. The V call is TRBV15, the J call TRBJ2-3, with TRBD2 as a possible D gene (6 bases). This CDR3 spans 17 amino acids. CDR1 LNHNV and CDR2 YYDKDF come from the germline V gene (reference sequence). The V end lost 0 bases, the J end lost 4 bases, and 17 bases lay between the germline ends. The CDR3 nucleotides read TGTGCCACCAGCAGAGAGGTCAGCGGGTCGTGGGCAGATACGCAGTATTTT. It is translated as CATSREVSGSWADTQYF.

There are a few counts of this clonotype. The J gene is TRBJ2-7, the V gene TRBV6-5, with D perhaps matching TRBD2 (6 bases). Looked up from germline, CDR1 is MNHEY and CDR2 is SVGAGI. The CDR3 is made up of 13 amino acids. The germline V and J ends were trimmed by 1 base and 6 bases, with 10 bases remaining between them. The CDR3 coding sequence is TGTGCCAGCAGTTACTTCCTGGAGGGCGAGCAGTACTTC. This gives the protein CASSYFLEGEQYF.

The sample holds a few counts of this clonotype. The chain couples TRBV7-9 to TRBJ2-7, with D perhaps TRBD2 (5 bases). Germline-derived CDR1 and CDR2 are SEHNR and FQNEAQ (reference sequence). The CDR3 covers 17 residues. V lost 3 bases, J lost 2 bases, and 20 bases lay in between. CDR3 in amino acids: CASSFQAGRPRPYEQYF. In DNA form, the CDR3 reads TGTGCCAGCAGCTTCCAGGCGGGTCGACCCCGCCCCTACGAGCAGTACTTC. Drawing the rest from reference TRBV7-9 and TRBJ2-7, the complete variable domain is DTGVSQNPRHKITKRGQNVTFRCDPISEHNRLYWYRQTLGQGPEFLTYFQNEAQLEKSRLLSDRFSAERPKGSFSTLEIQRTEQGDSAMYLCASSFQAGRPRPYEQYFGPGTRLTVT.

The CDR3 region is CASNMGHSYNEQFF. The CDR3 DNA follows: TGTGCCAGCAACATGGGCCATTCCTACAATGAGCAGTTCTTC. The chain couples TRBV11-2 to TRBJ2-1; D uncertain. Germline V gene lookup returns CDR1 SGHAT and CDR2 FQNNGV. Trimming stripped 7 bases from V and 1 base from J, with 11 bases between. The CDR3 is made up of 14 amino acids.

This clonotype was observed a handful of times. An end of the junction differs from the germline gene, which may be a read error. This chain joins TRBV7-7 and TRBJ2-5, with D perhaps TRBD1 or TRBD2 (5 bases each). The CDR3 is 15 residues long. Per the germline V gene, CDR1 is SSHAT and CDR2 is FNYEAQ (reference sequence). The CDR3 DNA reads TGTGCTAGCAGCCCGCTCCCGGGGCGGCAAGAGACCCAGTACTTC. Encoded protein: CASSPLPGRQETQYF.

The chain links TRBV5-1 to TRBJ2-1; possible D gene TRBD2, 7 bases. Germline lookup yields CDR1 SGHRS and CDR2 YFSETQ. The CDR3 has 15 amino acids. The V gene lost 0 bases and the J gene lost 4 bases, with 11 bases spanning the gap. CDR3 nucleotides: TGCGCCAGCAGCTTGGGCGGGGGCGAGTACAATGAGCAGTTCTTC. Translating gives CASSLGGGEYNEQFF.

This clonotype was seen only a few times. The gene calls are TRBV12-3 or TRBV12-4 and TRBJ2-2; D possibly matches TRBD1 or TRBD2 (6 bases each). The ends were cut back, 10 bases at V and 5 bases at J, with 17 bases in the middle. This CDR3 contains 14 residues. CDR3 sequence reads: CATRRGSRTGELFF. The CDR3 bases are TGTGCCACCCGGAGGGGGAGTAGAACCGGGGAGCTGTTTTTT.

This clonotype turned up a few times. V gene TRBV10-3 combines with J gene TRBJ2-3, with a weak D call TRBD2 (6 bases). CDR3 length equals 15 residues. CDR1 and CDR2 from the germline V gene are ENHRY and SYGVKD. V dropped 3 bases and J dropped 5 bases, with 15 bases sitting between them. The chain's CDR3 is CAISEMTGVRDTQYF. CDR3 bases: TGTGCCATCAGTGAAATGACGGGAGTGAGAGATACGCAGTATTTT.

This chain joins TRBV12-3 or TRBV12-4 and TRBJ1-5, with D perhaps matching TRBD1 (6 bases). The length of the CDR3 is 17 residues. The V end was cut by 4 bases, the J end by 11 bases, with 27 bases between. The DNA of the CDR3 is TGTGCCAGCAGTTCCCCCCCGGGAGGGGGAGGAATTATGGCCCAGCATTTT. Amino acid sequence: CASSSPPGGGGIMAQHF.

The chain joins TRBV10-1 to TRBJ2-5; unclear D gene. Germline V gene data show CDR1 as WNHNN and CDR2 as SYGVQD (reference sequence). The CDR3 totals 15 residues. Between the trimmed V and J ends, which lost 0 bases and 5 bases, there was a span of 13 bases. The CDR3 reads CASSESPSSVETQYF. CDR3 sequence (DNA): TGCGCCAGCAGTGAGTCCCCCTCGTCCGTCGAGACCCAGTACTTC.

This clonotype was observed a few times. The rearrangement uses TRBV5-1 and TRBJ1-1, with TRBD1 identical over 7 bases. Germline V lookup: CDR1 SGHRS, CDR2 YFSETQ. The V gene end was trimmed by 4 bases and the J gene end by 0 bases; junction bases not matched to a gene: 6. The CDR3 is made up of 15 amino acids. In DNA form, the CDR3 reads TGCGCCAGCAGCATTGGGACAGTCATGAACACTGAAGCTTTCTTT. Residues: CASSIGTVMNTEAFF.

The V gene is TRBV6-2 or TRBV6-3, the J gene TRBJ1-2; TRBD1 might be the D (6 bases). V lost 1 base and J 3 bases, leaving 9 bases between the germline ends. The CDR3 is 14 residues long. Germline V lookup: CDR1 MNHEY, CDR2 SVGEGT. The CDR3 DNA reads TGTGCCAGCAGTTACTTGTCAGGGGACTATGGCTACACCTTC. It specifies CASSYLSGDYGYTF.

This clonotype was found a few times. The rearrangement links TRBV6-2 or TRBV6-3 to TRBJ2-1; D perhaps matches TRBD2 (5 bases). Germline lookup yields CDR1 MNHEY and CDR2 SVGEGT. V was pared by 6 bases and J by 3 bases, with 6 bases between. The CDR3 sequence is 12 residues long. The CDR3 loop is CASSGLYNEQFF. Written as DNA, the CDR3 is TGTGCCAGCAGCGGACTCTACAATGAGCAGTTCTTC.

This clonotype was seen a few times. The rearrangement joins TRBV12-3 or TRBV12-4 to TRBJ1-4, with D perhaps TRBD1 (5 bases). Trimming took off 6 bases at V and 5 bases at J, with 16 bases between the two ends. The CDR3 runs to 15 residues. The CDR3 reads CASRPDWRDNEKLFF. The CDR3 DNA reads as TGTGCCAGCAGACCGGACTGGAGGGACAATGAAAAACTGTTTTTT.

This clonotype was picked up a small number of times. The V and J genes are TRBV7-9 and TRBJ2-3; 10 nucleotides line up with TRBD2. CDR3 length: 15 amino acids. Losses at the gene ends were 3 bases for V and 5 bases for J; bases not matched to a gene: 5. Germline loops: CDR1 SEHNR, CDR2 FQNEAQ (reference sequence). The CDR3: CASSFGTSDLDTQYF. The CDR3 region has the DNA TGTGCCAGCAGCTTTGGGACTAGCGACCTAGATACGCAGTATTTT.

V and J are TRBV4-3 and TRBJ2-2; D call uncertain. The V end lost 1 base, the J end lost 5 bases, and 17 bases lay between the germline ends. Germline CDR1 LGHNA, CDR2 YSLEER. CDR3 length: 17 residues. The CDR3 protein is CASSQAVSRLKTGELFF. CDR3 nucleotides: TGCGCCAGCAGCCAAGCAGTAAGTCGCCTAAAGACCGGGGAGCTGTTTTTT.

This clonotype was seen a few times. The genes are TRBV7-8 and TRBJ1-2; D gene ambiguous. From germline, CDR1 is SGHVS and CDR2 FQNEAQ. Trimming stripped 1 base from V and 4 bases from J, with 10 bases between. This CDR3 contains 14 residues. CDR3 protein: CASSLVEQFYGYTF. The CDR3, as DNA: TGTGCCAGCAGCTTAGTGGAACAGTTCTATGGCTACACCTTC. The variable domain in full, with the rest retrieved from reference TRBV7-8 and TRBJ1-2, is GAGVSQSPRYKVAKRGQDVALRCDPISGHVSLFWYQQALGQGPEFLTYFQNEAQLDKSGLPSDRFFAERPEGSVSTLKIQRTQQEDSAVYLCASSLVEQFYGYTFGSGTRLTVV.

This clonotype was found a few times. V usage is TRBV28 and J usage is TRBJ2-7; D is possibly TRBD2 (5 bases). V lost 3 bases, J lost 6 bases, and 12 bases lay in between. The CDR3 extends over 13 amino acids. Germline loops: CDR1 MDHEN, CDR2 SYDVKM. Here the CDR3 DNA reads TGTGCCAGCAGTTTCTCGTTCGCGGGCGAGCAGTACTTC. Residues: CASSFSFAGEQYF.

The J gene is TRBJ2-1, the V gene TRBV6-1, with TRBD2 as a possible D gene (5 bases). Per the germline V gene, CDR1 is MNHNS and CDR2 is SASEGT. The CDR3 extends over 15 amino acids. Between the trimmed V and J ends, which lost 9 bases and 0 bases, there was a span of 15 bases. The CDR3 bases are TGTGCCAGTACCTTTAAGCGGAGCTCCTACAATGAGCAGTTCTTC. As protein: CASTFKRSSYNEQFF.